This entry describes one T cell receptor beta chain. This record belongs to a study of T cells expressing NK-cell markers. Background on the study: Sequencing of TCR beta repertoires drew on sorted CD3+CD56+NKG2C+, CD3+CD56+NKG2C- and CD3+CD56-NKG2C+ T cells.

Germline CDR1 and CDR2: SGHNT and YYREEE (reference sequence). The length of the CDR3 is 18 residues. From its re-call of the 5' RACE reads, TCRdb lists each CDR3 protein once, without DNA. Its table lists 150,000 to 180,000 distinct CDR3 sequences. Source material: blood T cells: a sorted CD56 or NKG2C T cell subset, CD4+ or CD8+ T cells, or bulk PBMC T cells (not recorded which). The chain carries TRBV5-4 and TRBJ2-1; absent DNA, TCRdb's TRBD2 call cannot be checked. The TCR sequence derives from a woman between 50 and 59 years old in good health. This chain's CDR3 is CASSLALGIGPSYNEQFF. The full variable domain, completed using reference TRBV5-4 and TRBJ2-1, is ETGVTQSPTHLIKTRGQQVTLRCSSQSGHNTVSWYQQALGQGPQFIFQYYREEENGRGNFPPRFSGLQFPNYSSELNVNALELDDSALYLCASSLALGIGPSYNEQFFGPGTRLTVL.